This T cell receptor (beta chain) derives from a study of blood T cells in healthy people across ages. Findings and limits, study-wide: Strong correlation was found linking TCR beta diversity to naive T cell percentage.

Each donor supplied ten milliliters of peripheral blood. Per-sample PBMC isolation yielded at least 6 million cells. Sample-barcoded 5' priming and a J-beta primer mix drove a second PCR of about 7 to 12 cycles. TCRdb used MiXCR to reprocess the 5' RACE reads, holding one entry per CDR3 protein. Here the sample spans about 1.1 million distinct CDR3 sequences, less than 45% being singletons. The V segment lost 1 base and the J segment 2 bases; nucleotides outside the gene matches: 7. From germline, CDR1 is SGHDT and CDR2 YYEEEE. The CDR3 extends over 16 amino acids. The table lists this clonotype with a few counts. Its antigen is still unknown.

This chain uses TRBV5-6 with TRBJ2-7; 9 nucleotides agree with TRBD2. Source material: blood. This sequence was found in a man between 18 and 29 years old in good health. This CDR3 is CASSLSSGTYPYEQYF. DNA for the CDR3: TGTGCCAGCAGCTTGTCTAGCGGGACGTATCCCTACGAGCAGTACTTC.